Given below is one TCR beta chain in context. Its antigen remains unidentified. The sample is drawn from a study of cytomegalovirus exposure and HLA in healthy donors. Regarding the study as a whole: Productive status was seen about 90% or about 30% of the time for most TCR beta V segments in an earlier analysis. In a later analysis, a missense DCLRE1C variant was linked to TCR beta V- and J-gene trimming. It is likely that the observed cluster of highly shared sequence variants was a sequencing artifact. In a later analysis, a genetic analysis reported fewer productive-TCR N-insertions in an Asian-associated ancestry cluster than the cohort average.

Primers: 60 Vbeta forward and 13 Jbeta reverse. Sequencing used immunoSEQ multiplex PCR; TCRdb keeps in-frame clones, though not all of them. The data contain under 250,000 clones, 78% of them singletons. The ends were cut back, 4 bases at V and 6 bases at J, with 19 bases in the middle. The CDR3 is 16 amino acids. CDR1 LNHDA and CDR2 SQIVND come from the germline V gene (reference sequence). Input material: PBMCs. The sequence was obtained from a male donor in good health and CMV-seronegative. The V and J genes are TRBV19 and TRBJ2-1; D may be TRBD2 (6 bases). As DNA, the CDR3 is TGTGCCAGTAGTACCTTTTCGGGTGGGAGGACCAATGAGCAGTTCTTC. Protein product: CASSTFSGGRTNEQFF.